These 20 T cell receptor beta chains came from one sample sequenced in a study of blood T cell repertoires in COVID-19. The table came from immunoSEQ multiplex PCR; TCRdb's copy has only in-frame clones and leaves some out. The sample carries 140,000 to 150,000 clones, roughly 86% recorded once. What was sequenced was PBMCs or T cells enriched from blood (not recorded which). Receptor source: a woman aged 50 to 65 with acute COVID-19.

This chain connects TRBV5-1 to TRBJ2-2; 7 bases line up with TRBD2. The CDR3 is 14 amino acids. Unmatched junction bases numbered 8, after V lost 1 base and J lost 11 bases. The germline gives CDR1 SGHRS, CDR2 YFSETQ. The CDR3 DNA reads TGCGCCAGCAGCTTGCACCAGACTAGCCTTGAGCTGTTTTTT. This gives the protein CASSLHQTSLELFF.

This sequence joins TRBV5-1 and TRBJ2-1, with 10 bases that match TRBD2. The CDR3 covers 15 residues. V lost 4 bases to trimming and J lost 8 bases; unmatched junction nucleotides: 9. CDR1 is SGHRS and CDR2 is YFSETQ in the germline V gene. In DNA form, the CDR3 reads TGCGCCAGCAGCCCCTCTAGCGGGAGAGGAGATGAGCAGTTCTTC. Translating gives CASSPSSGRGDEQFF.

This chain joins TRBV5-1 and TRBJ2-1, with a tentative D call TRBD1 (5 bases). The CDR3 sequence is 15 residues long. The V gene's germline CDR1 is SGHRS and CDR2 YFSETQ. The germline V and J ends were trimmed by 4 bases and 0 bases, with 11 bases remaining between them. CDR3 protein: CASSSGASSYNEQFF. The CDR3 nucleotides are TGCGCCAGCAGCAGTGGGGCTAGCTCCTACAATGAGCAGTTCTTC.

This chain links TRBV19 with TRBJ1-2, with D tentatively TRBD1 (5 bases). V gave up 3 bases and J gave up 4 bases, with 15 bases separating them. The CDR3 has 15 amino acids. Per germline, CDR1 LNHDA and CDR2 SQIVND (reference sequence). The CDR3 nucleotides read TGTGCCAGTAGTATGAGCCACCAGGGTCTCTATGGCTACACCTTC. It is translated as CASSMSHQGLYGYTF.

The rearrangement uses TRBV7-2 and TRBJ1-2; D is possibly TRBD1 (6 bases). CDR3 length: 14 amino acids. Deletions cut 2 bases from V and 2 bases from J, with 9 bases between. The germline V gene has CDR1 SGHTA and CDR2 FQGNSA. DNA of the CDR3: TGTGCCAGCAGCTTAAATACAGGGAACTATGGCTACACCTTC. Amino acid sequence: CASSLNTGNYGYTF.

The chain joins TRBV28 to TRBJ2-3; 10 bases map to TRBD1. Germline CDR1 is MDHEN and CDR2 is SYDVKM. The junction had 11 bases not matched to a gene; V was cut back by 6 bases and J by 5 bases. The CDR3 extends over 16 amino acids. The CDR3 bases are TGTGCCAGCAGCCCTCCCGGGACAGGGGATGGAGATACGCAGTATTTT. Residues: CASSPPGTGDGDTQYF.

This chain links TRBV27 with TRBJ2-1; 9 positions agree with TRBD1. In germline, CDR1 is MNHEY, CDR2 SMNVEV (reference sequence). The CDR3 has 15 residues. V dropped 6 bases and J dropped 3; count of bases not matched to a gene: 6. CDR3 sequence: CASRYDRGGYNEQFF. The CDR3 DNA sequence: TGTGCCAGCAGATACGACAGGGGGGGCTACAATGAGCAGTTCTTC.

This clone was observed a few times. The chain has TRBV10-3 and TRBJ2-7; 7 positions agree with TRBD1. Germline V gene sequence: CDR1 ENHRY, CDR2 SYGVKD. The CDR3 spans 12 residues. Unmatched junction bases numbered 0, after V lost 4 bases and J lost 3 bases. The CDR3 nucleotides read TGTGCCATCAGTGGGACAGGCTACGAGCAGTACTTC. It codes for CAISGTGYEQYF.

The table lists this clone with a count of one. This chain uses TRBV7-6 with TRBJ2-2; D is ambiguous. V was clipped by 4 bases and J by 3 bases, with 18 bases between them. CDR1 and CDR2 (germline): SGHVS, FNYEAQ. CDR3 length: 17 residues. The DNA for the CDR3 is TGTGCCAGCAGCTATCAACCCGCGACTGATTACACCGGGGAGCTGTTTTTT. It codes for CASSYQPATDYTGELFF.

This sequence joins TRBV28 and TRBJ2-1, with 12 bases fitting TRBD2. Germline CDR1 MDHEN, CDR2 SYDVKM. Trimming took 6 bases from V and 8 from J; bases not matched to a gene: 11. The CDR3 totals 16 residues. CDR3 DNA: TGTGCCAGCAGCTCAACGACTAGCGGGAGTCTCTATGAGCAGTTCTTC. Its protein product is CASSSTTSGSLYEQFF.

The chain couples TRBV7-9 to TRBJ2-1; perhaps TRBD2 as D (6 bases). CDR3 length: 12 residues. Germline CDR1 reads SEHNR; CDR2 reads FQNEAQ (reference sequence). V was trimmed by 6 bases and J by 10 bases, leaving 13 bases between them. The CDR3 sequence is CASRDGGGEQFF. In DNA form, the CDR3 reads TGTGCCAGCAGGGATGGGGGAGGAGAGCAGTTCTTC.

The count of this clone is one. The V call is TRBV24-1, the J call TRBJ1-2, with 7 bases matching TRBD1. The germline gives CDR1 KGHDR, CDR2 SFDVKD. V was pared by 3 bases and J by 5 bases, with 2 bases of the junction left unmatched. The CDR3 is 13 amino acids. The CDR3 reads CATSDMTGYGYTF. DNA for the CDR3: TGTGCCACCAGTGATATGACAGGGTATGGCTACACCTTC.

The chain is built from TRBV7-9 and TRBJ2-5; 8 bases line up with TRBD2. The junction had 0 bases not matched to a gene; V was cut back by 2 bases and J by 1 base. The CDR3 sequence is 14 residues long. Germline assignment: CDR1 SEHNR and CDR2 FQNEAQ (reference sequence). CDR3 residues: CASSLTSGQETQYF. In DNA form, the CDR3 reads TGTGCCAGCAGCTTAACTAGCGGCCAAGAGACCCAGTACTTC.

J is TRBJ1-2 and V is TRBV7-9, with TRBD1 identical over 7 bases. J gave up 0 bases and V 5 bases, and 6 bases lay outside the gene matches. This CDR3 spans 15 amino acids. Germline loops: CDR1 SEHNR, CDR2 FQNEAQ (reference sequence). The CDR3 DNA sequence: TGTGCCAGCAGCCAAGGGGGCAGGGCTAACTATGGCTACACCTTC. This gives the protein CASSQGGRANYGYTF.

J is TRBJ1-6 and V is TRBV19, with 8 bases aligning to TRBD1. Germline values: CDR1 LNHDA, CDR2 SQIVND (reference sequence). The V segment lost 6 bases and the J segment 14 bases; nucleotides outside the gene matches: 12. This CDR3 is 14 amino acids long. CDR3 sequence: CASRETGTGPALHF. The CDR3 DNA sequence: TGTGCCAGTAGGGAAACCGGGACAGGTCCAGCCCTCCACTTT. Combining the CDR3 with reference TRBV19 and TRBJ1-6 gives the whole variable domain DGGITQSPKYLFRKEGQNVTLSCEQNLNHDAMYWYRQDPGQGLRLIYYSQIVNDFQKGDIAEGYSVSREKKESFPLTVTSAQKNPTAFYLCASRETGTGPALHFGNGTRLTVT.

The chain has TRBV9 and TRBJ2-1; D is unresolved. Trimming took 4 bases from V and 0 from J, leaving 11 bases between them. CDR3 size: 15 residues. In germline, CDR1 is SGDLS, CDR2 YYNGEE. CDR3 protein: CASSPTSYSYNEQFF. CDR3 nucleotides: TGTGCCAGCAGCCCAACGTCCTACTCCTACAATGAGCAGTTCTTC. Full variable domain (outside the CDR3, taken from reference TRBV9 and TRBJ2-1): DSGVTQTPKHLITATGQRVTLRCSPRSGDLSVYWYQQSLDQGLQFLIQYYNGEERAKGNILERFSAQQFPDLHSELNLSSLELGDSALYFCASSPTSYSYNEQFFGPGTRLTVL.

The chain combines TRBV15 with TRBJ2-3; D gene uncertain. CDR1 LNHNV and CDR2 YYDKDF come from the germline V gene (reference sequence). The CDR3 extends over 15 amino acids. Trimming shortened V by 3 bases and J by 1 base, and 11 bases separated the two germline ends. The CDR3, as DNA: TGTGCCACCAGCAGGCAAGCAACCGGCACAGATACGCAGTATTTT. It is translated as CATSRQATGTDTQYF.

V is TRBV29-1 and J is TRBJ2-7; 7 bases are a match to TRBD2. There are 18 residues in the CDR3. The trim removed 3 bases at V and 1 base at J, leaving 18 bases unmatched. Germline CDR1 and CDR2: SQVTM and ANQGSEA. Here the CDR3 reads CSVDGVAGRESPSYEQYF. CDR3 DNA: TGCAGCGTTGACGGCGTTGCAGGGCGGGAGTCCCCGTCCTACGAGCAGTACTTC.

The table lists this clone with a few counts. The gene calls are TRBV7-9 and TRBJ1-1; maybe TRBD1 (6 bases). V was clipped by 5 bases and J by 4 bases, with 14 bases between them. The CDR3 is 14 residues long. The germline V gene has CDR1 SEHNR and CDR2 FQNEAQ (reference sequence). DNA of the CDR3: TGTGCCAGCAGCACACAGGGCTCGGGCACTGAAGCTTTCTTT. It specifies CASSTQGSGTEAFF.

This clone has more than one count but fewer than ten. The V and J genes are TRBV19 and TRBJ2-2; the match to TRBD2 covers 7 bases. The germline gives CDR1 LNHDA, CDR2 SQIVND (reference sequence). The CDR3 is 18 residues long. V lost 7 bases, J lost 6 bases, and 20 bases stayed unmatched. The chain's CDR3 is CASKAGLADLRRAGELFF. The DNA for the CDR3 is TGTGCCAGTAAAGCGGGCCTAGCGGATCTCCGTCGCGCCGGGGAGCTGTTTTTT. The full variable domain, rest sourced from reference TRBV19 and TRBJ2-2, is DGGITQSPKYLFRKEGQNVTLSCEQNLNHDAMYWYRQDPGQGLRLIYYSQIVNDFQKGDIAEGYSVSREKKESFPLTVTSAQKNPTAFYLCASKAGLADLRRAGELFFGEGSRLTVL.